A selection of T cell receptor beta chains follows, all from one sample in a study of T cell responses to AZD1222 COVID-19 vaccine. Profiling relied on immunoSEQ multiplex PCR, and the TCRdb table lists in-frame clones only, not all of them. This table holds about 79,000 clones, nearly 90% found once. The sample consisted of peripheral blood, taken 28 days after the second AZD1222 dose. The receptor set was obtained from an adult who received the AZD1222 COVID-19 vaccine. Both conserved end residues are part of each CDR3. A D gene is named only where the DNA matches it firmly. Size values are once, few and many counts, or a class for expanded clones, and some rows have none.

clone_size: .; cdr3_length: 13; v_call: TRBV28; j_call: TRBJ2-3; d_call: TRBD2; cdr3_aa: CASRGGTADTQYF; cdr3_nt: TGTGCCAGCAGGGGAGGGACGGCAGATACGCAGTATTTT
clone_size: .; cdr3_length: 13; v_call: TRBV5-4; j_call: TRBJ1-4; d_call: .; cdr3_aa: CASSRGGGEKLFF; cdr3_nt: TGTGCCAGCAGTCGAGGGGGTGGGGAAAAACTGTTTTTT
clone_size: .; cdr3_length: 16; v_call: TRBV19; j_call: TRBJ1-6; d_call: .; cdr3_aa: CASTRRGDSYNSPLHF; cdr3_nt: TGTGCCAGTACACGGCGCGGTGACTCCTATAATTCACCCCTCCACTTT
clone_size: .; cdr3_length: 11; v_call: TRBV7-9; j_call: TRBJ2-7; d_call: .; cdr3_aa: CASSFFDEQYF; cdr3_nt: TGTGCCAGCAGCTTCTTTGACGAGCAGTACTTC
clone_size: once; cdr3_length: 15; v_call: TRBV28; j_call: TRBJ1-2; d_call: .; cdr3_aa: CASTEDTTANYGYTF; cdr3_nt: TGTGCCAGCACCGAGGACACAACAGCGAACTATGGCTACACCTTC
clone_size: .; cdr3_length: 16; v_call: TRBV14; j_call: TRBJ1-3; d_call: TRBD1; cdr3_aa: CASSRDRGLSGNTIYF; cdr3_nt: TGTGCCAGCAGCCGGGACAGGGGGCTTTCTGGAAACACCATATATTTT
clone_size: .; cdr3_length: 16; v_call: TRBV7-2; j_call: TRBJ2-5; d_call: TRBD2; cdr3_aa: CASSLVVGRAQETQYF; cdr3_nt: TGTGCCAGCAGCTTAGTGGTCGGGAGGGCGCAAGAGACCCAGTACTTC
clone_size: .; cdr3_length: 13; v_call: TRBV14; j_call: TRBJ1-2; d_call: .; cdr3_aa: CASSHGAAYGYTF; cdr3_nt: TGTGCCAGCAGCCACGGGGCAGCCTATGGCTACACCTTC
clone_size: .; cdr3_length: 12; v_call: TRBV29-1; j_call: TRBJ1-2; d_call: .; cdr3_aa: CSVEGTDYGYTF; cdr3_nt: TGCAGCGTTGAAGGGACGGATTATGGCTACACCTTC
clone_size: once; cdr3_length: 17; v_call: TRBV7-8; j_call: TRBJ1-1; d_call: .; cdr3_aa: CASSLLSTGWGDTEAFF; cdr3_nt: TGTGCCAGCAGCTTACTTTCTACAGGGTGGGGTGACACTGAAGCTTTCTTT
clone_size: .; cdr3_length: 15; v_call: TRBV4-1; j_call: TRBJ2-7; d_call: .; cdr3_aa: CASSQVGAAARGEDF; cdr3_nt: TGCGCCAGCAGCCAAGTAGGGGCCGCAGCAAGGGGAGAGGACTTC
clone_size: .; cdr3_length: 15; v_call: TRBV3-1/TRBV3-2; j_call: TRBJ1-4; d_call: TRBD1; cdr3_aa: CASSTRTGGIEKLFF; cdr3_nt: TGTGCCAGCAGCACCCGGACAGGGGGAATTGAAAAACTGTTTTTT
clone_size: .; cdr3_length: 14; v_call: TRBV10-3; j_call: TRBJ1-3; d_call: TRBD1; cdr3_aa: CAISGPDRGNTIYF; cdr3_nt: TGTGCCATCAGTGGACCGGACAGGGGAAACACCATATATTTT
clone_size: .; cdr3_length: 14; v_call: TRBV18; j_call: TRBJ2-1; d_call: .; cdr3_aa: CASCRGSSYNEQFF; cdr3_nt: TGTGCCAGCTGCCGGGGAAGCTCCTACAATGAGCAGTTCTTC